Described below is a single TCR beta chain sequence and its context. The antigen is not known. The sample comes from a study of blood T cells in healthy people across ages. Next came a second PCR, run for roughly 6 to 11 cycles, which used a sample-barcoded 5' primer along with a J-beta primer mix. Per-sample output comprised a minimum of 2.5 million paired-end reads containing CDR3. MiXCR, applied by TCRdb to the 5' RACE reads, yields one record per CDR3 protein. The data show around 1,700,000 distinct CDR3 sequences, 28% seen once. Study findings and constraints: Diversity estimates from one million T cells were considered underestimates. Long-lived donors carried more naive CD4+ cells and greater diversity than aged donors. Across samples, TCR beta diversity tracked strongly with naive T cell percentage.

V lost 5 bases and J lost 6; bases outside the gene matches: 5. In germline, CDR1 is MNHEY, CDR2 SMNVEV (reference sequence). The CDR3 sequence is 13 residues long. The clonotype originates from a woman aged 25 to 45 in good health. This chain uses TRBV27 with TRBJ2-3, with 7 positions matching TRBD2. Specimen: blood. The CDR3 is CASSRGVVDTQYF. CDR3 coding DNA: TGTGCCAGCAGTCGGGGGGTAGTGGATACGCAGTATTTT.